The rows below give T cell receptor beta chains drawn from one sample of a study of T cells in Graves' hyperthyroidism and ophthalmopathy. From the multiplex PCR reads, TCRdb called clonotypes with MiXCR, one entry per CDR3 protein. The table has 80,000 to 100,000 distinct CDR3 sequences, 35% to 45% seen once; the top ten hold roughly a tenth. The sequencing sample was made of peripheral blood or thyroid tissue (not recorded which). The receptors originated from a woman aged 30 to 39 with Graves' hyperthyroidism. The CDR3 runs from the conserved cysteine through the conserved F or W. Fields, in order: clone size, CDR3 length, V gene, D gene, J gene, CDR3 DNA, CDR3 protein. D genes are given only for firm matches. The size field is filled for only some rows; it gives once, few, many or a size class.

once,14,TRBV29-1,-,TRBJ1-1,TGCAGCGTCCAAACATGGCGATTGAACACTGAAGCTTTCTTT,CSVQTWRLNTEAFF
-,13,TRBV20-1,-,TRBJ2-5,TGCAGTGCTAGAGATAAAGGACTAGAGACCCAGTACTTC,CSARDKGLETQYF
-,14,TRBV19,-,TRBJ2-3,TGTGCCAGTAGTTCTAGCTTGGGCACAGATACGCAGTATTTT,CASSSSLGTDTQYF
many,13,TRBV28,-,TRBJ1-2,TGTGCCAGCATGGACCCGGCTCGTATAGGCTACACCTTC,CASMDPARIGYTF
-,13,TRBV7-2,-,TRBJ1-2,TGTGCCAGCAGCTTAACCTCCGGCAGGGGATACACCTTC,CASSLTSGRGYTF
many,15,TRBV10-3,TRBD1,TRBJ1-2,TGTGCCATCAGTGAGCACGACAGGGGAAATTATGGCTACACCTTC,CAISEHDRGNYGYTF
-,14,TRBV7-2,-,TRBJ1-5,TGTGCCAGCAGCGCGCAGGGGAGCAATCAGCCCCAGCATTTT,CASSAQGSNQPQHF
many,15,TRBV7-9,TRBD1,TRBJ1-2,TGTGCCAGCAGCCGTCAGGGGGTTCTCCGATATGGCTACACCTTC,CASSRQGVLRYGYTF
many,15,TRBV5-1,TRBD1,TRBJ1-1,TGCGCCAGCAGCTTGGCCTACAGGGGTCTTCTCGAAGCTTTCTTT,CASSLAYRGLLEAFF
many,14,TRBV27,-,TRBJ1-5,TGTGCCAGCAGTTTAACGGGTTACAATCAGCCCCAGCATTTT,CASSLTGYNQPQHF
-,13,TRBV7-9,-,TRBJ1-2,TGTGCCAGCAGCTTAGGGGACAAAGATGGCTACACCTTC,CASSLGDKDGYTF
-,15,TRBV20-1,TRBD1,TRBJ1-1,TGCAGTGCTAGACCTGGACAGGGGGAGGGGACGGAAGCTTTCTTT,CSARPGQGEGTEAFF
many,14,TRBV2,-,TRBJ2-7,TGTGCCAGCAGTGAATACGGGAGTAGGTGCGAGCAGTACTTC,CASSEYGSRCEQYF
many,15,TRBV4-1,-,TRBJ2-7,TGCGCCAGCAGCCAGGGCGAAGCGACAGGGCCTAGCGTGCGCTTC,CASSQGEATGPSVRF
-,15,TRBV20-1,TRBD2,TRBJ2-3,TGCAGTGCACACAGACTAGCTCCTAGCACAGATACGCAGTATTTT,CSAHRLAPSTDTQYF
many,14,TRBV20-1,TRBD2,TRBJ2-7,TGCAGTGCTAGGGATAGCGGGAGCTTTTACGAGCAGTACTTC,CSARDSGSFYEQYF
-,12,TRBV5-1,-,TRBJ1-1,TGCGCCAGCAGCTCGGAGGGCTCTGAAGCTTTCTTT,CASSSEGSEAFF
many,13,TRBV9,-,TRBJ2-7,TGTGCCAGCAGCCTAAGACCGGGCTACGAGCAGTACTTC,CASSLRPGYEQYF
-,15,TRBV7-2,-,TRBJ2-3,TGTGCCAGCAGTTTTACGGGAACCAGCACAGATACGCAGTATTTT,CASSFTGTSTDTQYF
many,15,TRBV4-2,-,TRBJ1-1,TGTGCCAGCAGCCAGGAGTGGACAGCTAACACTGAAGCTTTCTTT,CASSQEWTANTEAFF
-,16,TRBV15,-,TRBJ2-5,TGTGCCACCAGCAGAAACCCAGGGGCAGATCAAGAGACCCAGTACTTC,CATSRNPGADQETQYF
many,16,TRBV15,TRBD1,TRBJ2-5,TGTGCCACCAGCAGAGATCGGACAGGAGACCAAGAGACCCAGTACTTC,CATSRDRTGDQETQYF
many,15,TRBV9,TRBD1,TRBJ1-1,TGTGCCAGCAGCGCTTTTGGGACAGGGGGCACTGAAGCTTTCTTT,CASSAFGTGGTEAFF
few,16,TRBV28,-,TRBJ2-3,TGTGCCAGCAGTTCACCAGCGGAGGGGAGCACAGATACGCAGTATTTT,CASSSPAEGSTDTQYF
-,17,TRBV20-1,TRBD1,TRBJ1-2,TGCAGTGCTAGGCGAGCCCAGGGACAGGCATACGGCTATGGCTACACCTTC,CSARRAQGQAYGYGYTF
many,15,TRBV20-1,TRBD2,TRBJ2-7,TGCAGTGCTAGAAGTGCTTCTAGCGGGAGCGGCGAGCAGTACTTC,CSARSASSGSGEQYF
many,15,TRBV6-5,TRBD1,TRBJ1-5,TGTGCCAGCAGTCCAGGGACAGGGTATGGCCAGCCCCAGCATTTT,CASSPGTGYGQPQHF
many,14,TRBV5-5,TRBD2,TRBJ2-2,TGTGCCAGCAGCTTTGCGGGAGGGTACACCGAGGTGTTTTTT,CASSFAGGYTEVFF
-,15,TRBV15,-,TRBJ1-1,TGTGCCACCGGCAGAGATCGGTACAGGAACACTGAAGTTTTCTTT,CATGRDRYRNTEVFF
many,13,TRBV12-3/TRBV12-4,TRBD1,TRBJ1-2,TGTGCCAGCAGCCGAGGACAGGGGTATGGCTACACCTTC,CASSRGQGYGYTF
many,14,TRBV5-1,-,TRBJ2-5,TGCGCCAGCAGCTTGGTAGGGAACCAAGAGACCCAGTACTTC,CASSLVGNQETQYF
-,14,TRBV2,-,TRBJ1-5,TGTGCCAGCAGTGTCGGGCAGCTTAATCAGCCCCAGCATTTT,CASSVGQLNQPQHF
-,13,TRBV7-9,-,TRBJ1-2,TGTGCCATTGGCTTCGAGACTAACTATGGCTACACCTTC,CAIGFETNYGYTF
many,11,TRBV6-6,-,TRBJ2-3,TGTGCCAGCAGTTCTTCAGATACGCAGTATTTT,CASSSSDTQYF
many,15,TRBV10-1,-,TRBJ1-5,TGCGCCAGCAGATCTCCAGGGGAAAGCAATCAGCCCCAGCATTTT,CASRSPGESNQPQHF
many,15,TRBV7-3,-,TRBJ2-3,TGTGCCAGCAGCTTAATAGCAGGGGGCACAGATACGCAGTATTTT,CASSLIAGGTDTQYF
many,13,TRBV27,-,TRBJ1-6,TGTGCCAGCAGTTTATCTGGAAGGTCACCCCTCCACTTT,CASSLSGRSPLHF
-,14,TRBV28,-,TRBJ1-2,TGTGCCAGCAGTTTAGAGGCAGGGGAAGAAGGCTACACCTTC,CASSLEAGEEGYTF
-,13,TRBV7-2,-,TRBJ1-2,TGTGCCAGCAGCTTGGCTGGGGGCTTAGGCTACACCTTC,CASSLAGGLGYTF
many,13,TRBV10-2,TRBD1,TRBJ2-7,TGCGCCAGCAGGGACAGGTGGGGATACGAGCAGTACTTC,CASRDRWGYEQYF
few,12,TRBV20-1,-,TRBJ1-5,TGCAGTGCTAATGGACCCAATCAGCCCCAGCATTTT,CSANGPNQPQHF
once,15,TRBV7-9,TRBD2,TRBJ2-7,TGCACCAGCAGCCTCACTAGCGGGAGGGCATACGAGCAGTACTTC,CTSSLTSGRAYEQYF
many,14,TRBV12-3/TRBV12-4,-,TRBJ2-7,TGTGCCAGCAGTTTTTCGGTTCAAGGGTACGAGCAGTACTTC,CASSFSVQGYEQYF
many,13,TRBV20-1,-,TRBJ1-1,TGCAGTGCTAGAGTCAGTTACGTCACTGAAGCTTTCTTT,CSARVSYVTEAFF
many,15,TRBV20-1,-,TRBJ1-5,TGCAGTGCTAGAGTGGGGGACGGATTGGGTCAGCCCCAGCATTTT,CSARVGDGLGQPQHF
many,13,TRBV7-9,-,TRBJ1-2,TGTGCCAGCAGCTGGATCCGGGCCGAGGGCTACACCTTC,CASSWIRAEGYTF
many,14,TRBV6-5,-,TRBJ1-1,TGTGCCAGCAGTTACAGGGGTTATGGCACTGAAGCTTTCTTT,CASSYRGYGTEAFF
-,16,TRBV20-1,TRBD2,TRBJ2-3,TGCAGTGCTAGCGGAAGGACTAGCGGGAGACCAGATACGCAGTATTTT,CSASGRTSGRPDTQYF
once,11,TRBV7-6,-,TRBJ1-1,TGTGCCAGCAGGGGAGGAGCTGAAGCTTTCTTT,CASRGGAEAFF
many,16,TRBV20-1,TRBD2,TRBJ2-2,TGCAGTGCTAGGACCTCTAGCGGCCGGGGCACCGGGGAGCTGTTTTTT,CSARTSSGRGTGELFF
many,15,TRBV10-3,TRBD1,TRBJ2-7,TGTGCCATCAGCCACCGGGACAGGGGATTTTACGAGCAGTACTTC,CAISHRDRGFYEQYF
-,15,TRBV6-6,-,TRBJ2-5,TGTGCCAGCAGTGCCTCCACCGGGGCAGGGGAGACCCAGTACTTC,CASSASTGAGETQYF
many,14,TRBV25-1,-,TRBJ2-7,TGTGCCAGCAGTGTCGAGGGCTGGTCCTACGAGCAGTACTTC,CASSVEGWSYEQYF
-,15,TRBV5-6,-,TRBJ2-2,TGTGCCAGCAGCTTTCAGGGAGTTCTGGCCGGGGAGCTGTTTTTT,CASSFQGVLAGELFF
many,14,TRBV6-5,-,TRBJ1-1,TGTGCCAGCAGTTATGATCTTTGGAACACTGAAGCTTTCTTT,CASSYDLWNTEAFF
many,14,TRBV2,TRBD1,TRBJ2-7,TGTGCCAGCAGTTACTTACAGGGGGCAGAAGAGCAGTACTTC,CASSYLQGAEEQYF
many,13,TRBV12-3/TRBV12-4,-,TRBJ1-5,TGTGCCAGCAGTTCCGCGGGGGGGCAGCCCCAGCATTTT,CASSSAGGQPQHF
once,13,TRBV7-3,-,TRBJ1-6,TGTGCCGGGGCCCTTGGGATTGATTTACCCCTCCACTTT,CAGALGIDLPLHF
-,13,TRBV6-1,-,TRBJ2-5,TGTGCCAGCAGTAACAGGGAGGGCCAGCCCCAGTACTTC,CASSNREGQPQYF